This TCR beta chain was captured in a study of OX40 agonist ivuxolimab in advanced cancers. TCRdb keeps only in-frame clones here, not all; method: immunoSEQ multiplex PCR. The sample consists of 65,000 to 85,000 clones, around 86% of them appearing once. The ends were cut back, 0 bases at V and 8 bases at J, with 4 bases in the middle. Per the germline V gene, CDR1 is SEHNR and CDR2 is FQNEAQ (reference sequence). The CDR3 is made up of 11 amino acids. The source is an adult with an advanced solid tumor such as melanoma, head and neck, liver or kidney cancer. Material: CD4+ or CD8+ T cells sorted from blood, obtained in a trial of the OX40 agonist ivuxolimab. V usage is TRBV7-9 and J usage is TRBJ1-2; no reliable D call. CDR3 sequence (DNA): TGTGCCAGCAGCTTAGCAGGGGGCTACACCTTC. Amino acids: CASSLAGGYTF.